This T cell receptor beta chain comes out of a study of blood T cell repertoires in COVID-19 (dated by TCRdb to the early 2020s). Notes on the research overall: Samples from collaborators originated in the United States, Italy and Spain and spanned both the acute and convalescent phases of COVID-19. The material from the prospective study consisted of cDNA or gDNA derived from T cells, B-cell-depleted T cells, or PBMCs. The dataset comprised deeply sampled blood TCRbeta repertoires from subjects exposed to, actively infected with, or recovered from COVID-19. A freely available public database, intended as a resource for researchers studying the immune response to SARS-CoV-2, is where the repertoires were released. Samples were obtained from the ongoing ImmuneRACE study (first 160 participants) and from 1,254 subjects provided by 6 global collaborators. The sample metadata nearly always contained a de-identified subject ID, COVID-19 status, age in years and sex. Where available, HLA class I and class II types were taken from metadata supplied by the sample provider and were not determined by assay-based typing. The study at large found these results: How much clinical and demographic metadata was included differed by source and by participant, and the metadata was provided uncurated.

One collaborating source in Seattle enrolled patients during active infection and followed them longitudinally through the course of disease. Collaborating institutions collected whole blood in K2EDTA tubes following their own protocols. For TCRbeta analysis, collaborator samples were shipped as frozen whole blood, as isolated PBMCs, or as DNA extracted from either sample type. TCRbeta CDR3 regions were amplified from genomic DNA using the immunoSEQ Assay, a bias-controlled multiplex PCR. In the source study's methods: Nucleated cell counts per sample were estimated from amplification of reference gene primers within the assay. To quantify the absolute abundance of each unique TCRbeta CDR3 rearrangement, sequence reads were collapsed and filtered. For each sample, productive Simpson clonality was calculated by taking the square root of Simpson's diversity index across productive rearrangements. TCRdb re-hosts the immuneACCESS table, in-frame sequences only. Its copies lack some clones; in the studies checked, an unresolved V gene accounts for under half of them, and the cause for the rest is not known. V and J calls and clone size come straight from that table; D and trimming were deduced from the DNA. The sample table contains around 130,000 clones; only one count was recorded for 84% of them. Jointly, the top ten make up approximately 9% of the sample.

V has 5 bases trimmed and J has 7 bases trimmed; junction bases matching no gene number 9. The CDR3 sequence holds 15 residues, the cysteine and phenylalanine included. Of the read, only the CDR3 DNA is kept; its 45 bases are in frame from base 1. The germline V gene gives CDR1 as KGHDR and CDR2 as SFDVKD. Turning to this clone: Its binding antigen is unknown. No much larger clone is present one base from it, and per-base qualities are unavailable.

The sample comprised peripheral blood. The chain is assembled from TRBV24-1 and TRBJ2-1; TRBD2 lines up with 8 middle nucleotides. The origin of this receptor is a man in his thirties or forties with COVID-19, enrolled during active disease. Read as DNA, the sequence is TGTGCCACCAGTGGCTTTAAACTAGCGGTAAATGAGCAGTTCTTC. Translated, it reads CATSGFKLAVNEQFF.